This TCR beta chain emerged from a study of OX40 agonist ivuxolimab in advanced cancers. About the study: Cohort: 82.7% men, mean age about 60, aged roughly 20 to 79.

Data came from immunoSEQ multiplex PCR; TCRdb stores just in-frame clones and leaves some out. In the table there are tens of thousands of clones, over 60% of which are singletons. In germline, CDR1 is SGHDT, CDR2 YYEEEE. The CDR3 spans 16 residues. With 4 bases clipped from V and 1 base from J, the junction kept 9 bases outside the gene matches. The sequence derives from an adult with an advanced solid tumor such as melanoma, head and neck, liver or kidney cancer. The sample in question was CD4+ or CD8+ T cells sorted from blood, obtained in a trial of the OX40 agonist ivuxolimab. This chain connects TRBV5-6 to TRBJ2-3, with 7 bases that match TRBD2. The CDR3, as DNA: TGTGCCAGCAGCGTGGACGGGGGGTGGGGCACAGATACGCAGTATTTT. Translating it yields CASSVDGGWGTDTQYF.